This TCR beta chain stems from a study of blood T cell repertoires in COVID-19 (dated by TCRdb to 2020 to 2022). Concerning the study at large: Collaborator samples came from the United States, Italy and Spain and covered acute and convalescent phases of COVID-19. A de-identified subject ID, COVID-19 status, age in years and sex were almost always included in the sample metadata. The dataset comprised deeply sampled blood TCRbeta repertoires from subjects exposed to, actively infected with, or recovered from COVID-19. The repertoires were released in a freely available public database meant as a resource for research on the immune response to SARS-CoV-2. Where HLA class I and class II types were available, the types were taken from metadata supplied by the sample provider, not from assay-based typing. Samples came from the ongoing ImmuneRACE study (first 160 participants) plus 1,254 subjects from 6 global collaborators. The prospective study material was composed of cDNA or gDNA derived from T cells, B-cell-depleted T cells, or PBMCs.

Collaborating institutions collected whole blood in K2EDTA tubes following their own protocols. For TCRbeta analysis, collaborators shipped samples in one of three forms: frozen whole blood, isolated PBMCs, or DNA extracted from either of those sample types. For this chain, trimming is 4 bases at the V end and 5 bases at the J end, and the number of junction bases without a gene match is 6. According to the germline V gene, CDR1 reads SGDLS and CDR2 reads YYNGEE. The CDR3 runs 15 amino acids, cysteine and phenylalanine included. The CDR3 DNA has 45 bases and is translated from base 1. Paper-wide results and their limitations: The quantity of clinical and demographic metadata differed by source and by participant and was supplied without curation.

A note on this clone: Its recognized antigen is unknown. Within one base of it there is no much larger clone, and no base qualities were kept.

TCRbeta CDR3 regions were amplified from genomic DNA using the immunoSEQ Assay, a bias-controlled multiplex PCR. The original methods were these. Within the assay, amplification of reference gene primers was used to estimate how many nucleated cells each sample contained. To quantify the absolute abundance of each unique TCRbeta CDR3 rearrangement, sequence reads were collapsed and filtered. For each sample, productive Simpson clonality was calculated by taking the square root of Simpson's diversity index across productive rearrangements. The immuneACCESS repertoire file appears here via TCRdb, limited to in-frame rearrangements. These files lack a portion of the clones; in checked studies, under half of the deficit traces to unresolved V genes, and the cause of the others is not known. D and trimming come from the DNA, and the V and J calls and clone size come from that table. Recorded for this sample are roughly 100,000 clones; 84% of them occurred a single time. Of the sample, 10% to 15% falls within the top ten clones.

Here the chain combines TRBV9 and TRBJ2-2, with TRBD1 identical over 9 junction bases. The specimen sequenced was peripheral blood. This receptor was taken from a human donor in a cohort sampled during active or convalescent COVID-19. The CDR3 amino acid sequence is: CASSHTGGATGELFF. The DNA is TGTGCCAGCAGCCACACAGGGGGCGCGACCGGGGAGCTGTTTTTT.